This TCR beta chain was identified in a study of blood T cells in healthy people across ages. Study-level results: Among long-lived donors, naive CD4+ cells were more numerous and diversity higher than in aged donors.

On this clonotype: No antigen is known for it.

Germline V CDR1 and CDR2: WSHSY, SAAADI. V was clipped by 2 bases and J by 0 bases, with 17 bases between them. This CDR3 is built from 18 residues. Per sample, no less than 5.5 micrograms of total RNA were extracted. Then a second PCR, running about 6 to 12 cycles, was carried out with a sample-barcoded 5' primer and a J-beta primer mix. Each cDNA molecule, via a template-switch adaptor with 12 random nucleotides, was tagged. TCRdb reanalysed the 5' RACE reads using MiXCR and keeps one entry per CDR3 protein. The sample lists 700,000 to 950,000 distinct CDR3 sequences; roughly 44% were seen once. The sequenced sample consisted of blood. The TCR originated in a woman aged 55 to 70 in good health. The V gene is TRBV10-2, the J gene TRBJ2-4; D is possibly TRBD2 (6 bases). The CDR3 sequence: CASSEPYSGYLAKNIQYF. CDR3 DNA: TGCGCCAGCAGTGAGCCCTATAGCGGTTACCTAGCCAAAAACATTCAGTACTTC.